A single sample gave rise to the 30 T cell receptor beta chains below, sequenced in a study of blood T cell repertoires in COVID-19. The protocol was immunoSEQ multiplex PCR, while the TCRdb copy is restricted to in-frame clones and leaves out a portion. The data hold some 240,000 clones, with 75% to 90% observed a single time. The source material was peripheral blood. Receptor source: a man aged 60-69 years who had recovered from COVID-19.

This chain joins TRBV14 and TRBJ2-6; TRBD1 matches at 7 bases. Trimming cost V 2 bases and J 2 bases; bases outside gene matches: 9. Germline CDR1 and CDR2: SGHDN and FVKESK. The CDR3 is 18 amino acids. The CDR3 region is CASSQRRQGLTGANVLTF. Written as DNA, the CDR3 is TGTGCCAGCAGCCAACGGCGACAGGGTCTTACTGGGGCCAACGTCCTGACTTTC.

The chain joins TRBV5-1 to TRBJ1-6, with 8 bases identical to TRBD1. The germline gives CDR1 SGHRS, CDR2 YFSETQ. The CDR3 runs 16 residues. Trimming cost V 5 bases and J 10 bases; bases outside gene matches: 14. The chain's CDR3 is CASSTGQGRLESPLHF. As DNA, the CDR3 is TGCGCCAGCAGTACAGGACAGGGAAGACTAGAGTCACCCCTCCACTTT. Looking up the rest from reference TRBV5-1 and TRBJ1-6 gives the full variable domain: KAGVTQTPRYLIKTRGQQVTLSCSPISGHRSVSWYQQTPGQGLQFLFEYFSETQRNKGNFPGRFSGRQFSNSRSEMNVSTLELGDSALYLCASSTGQGRLESPLHFGNGTRLTVT.

The chain joins TRBV18 to TRBJ1-5; 9 bases are shared with TRBD1. The germline V gene has CDR1 KGHSH and CDR2 LQKENI. The ends lost 3 bases at V and 9 bases at J; junction bases unmatched: 9. The CDR3 loop spans 15 amino acids. CDR3 nucleotides: TGTGCCAGCTCACCCACCGGGACAGGGATGGTGCCCCAGCATTTT. Its translation is CASSPTGTGMVPQHF.

This chain connects TRBV18 to TRBJ2-1; 10 bases are shared with TRBD2. Germline assignment: CDR1 KGHSH and CDR2 LQKENI. The J segment lost 0 bases and the V segment lost 3 bases, leaving 11 bases of the junction unmatched. The CDR3 runs to 19 residues. DNA of the CDR3: TGTGCCAGCTCACCGCGAGGTAGCGGGGGGTCCAGCTCCTACAATGAGCAGTTCTTC. Translation: CASSPRGSGGSSSYNEQFF.

V usage is TRBV19 and J usage is TRBJ2-3; 9 nucleotides agree with TRBD2. Trimming took 5 bases from V and 1 from J; bases not matched to a gene: 4. Germline V gives CDR1 LNHDA, CDR2 SQIVND (reference sequence). The CDR3 is 15 residues long. Here the CDR3 reads CASSSSGGRTDTQYF. CDR3 in DNA: TGTGCCAGTAGTTCGAGCGGGGGGCGCACAGATACGCAGTATTTT.

CDR3 residues: CASSFGIYGYTF. CDR3 in DNA: TGTGCCAGCAGTTTCGGGATCTATGGCTACACCTTC. The chain uses TRBV12-3 or TRBV12-4 and TRBJ1-2; D gene unclear. V was clipped by 3 bases and J by 4 bases, with 6 bases between them. The CDR3 consists of 12 residues.

CDR3 sequence (DNA): TGCGCCAGCAGCCCCGGACAGGGGGCCTCTTATAGCAATCAGCCCCAGCATTTT. Amino acid sequence: CASSPGQGASYSNQPQHF. The rearrangement uses TRBV5-1 and TRBJ1-5; 11 positions agree with TRBD1. Trimming removed 4 bases from V and 0 bases from J; junction bases left unmatched: 9. The length of the CDR3 is 18 residues. Germline CDR1 SGHRS, CDR2 YFSETQ.

This chain joins TRBV30 and TRBJ1-3, with 7 positions matching TRBD1. V was clipped by 4 bases and J by 0 bases; unmatched bases: 9. This CDR3 has 16 residues. Germline V CDR1 and CDR2: GTSNPN, SVGIG (reference sequence). CDR3 residues: CAWNPDREFSGNTIYF. CDR3 bases: TGTGCCTGGAACCCCGACAGGGAGTTCTCTGGAAACACCATATATTTT.

The chain couples TRBV28 to TRBJ1-2; 7 bases fit TRBD1. V gave up 6 bases and J gave up 4 bases; unmatched junction bases: 5. The germline gives CDR1 MDHEN, CDR2 SYDVKM. The CDR3 spans 13 residues. CDR3 loop: CASSRNRGYGYTF. CDR3 in DNA: TGTGCCAGCAGCCGGAACAGGGGCTATGGCTACACCTTC.

The genes are TRBV28 and TRBJ1-5; D might be TRBD1 (6 bases). The germline CDR1 and CDR2 sequences are MDHEN and SYDVKM. The CDR3 is made up of 15 amino acids. The V and J ends lost 1 base and 5 bases respectively, with 12 bases between them. CDR3: CASSLFTRGDQPQHF. CDR3 coding DNA: TGTGCCAGCAGTTTATTCACCAGGGGCGATCAGCCCCAGCATTTT.

The chain is built from TRBV14 and TRBJ2-1; D is ambiguous. Germline lookup yields CDR1 SGHDN and CDR2 FVKESK. The CDR3 has 15 amino acids. The germline V and J ends were trimmed by 10 bases and 6 bases, with 22 bases remaining between them. The CDR3: CATQVATALANEQFF. Here the CDR3 DNA reads TGTGCCACCCAGGTGGCCACGGCCTTGGCCAATGAGCAGTTCTTC.

V is TRBV18 and J is TRBJ1-5; no clear D gene. The germline gives CDR1 KGHSH, CDR2 LQKENI. The CDR3 consists of 17 residues. V was clipped by 3 bases and J by 0 bases, with 15 bases between them. The CDR3 region has the DNA TGTGCCAGCTCACCTTTCCAGATGGCAAATAGCAATCAGCCCCAGCATTTT. Residues: CASSPFQMANSNQPQHF.

The rearrangement uses TRBV5-6 and TRBJ2-5; a possible D gene is TRBD2 (5 bases). In germline, CDR1 is SGHDT, CDR2 YYEEEE. Deletions cut 0 bases from V and 7 bases from J, with 10 bases between. The CDR3 is 13 amino acids. The CDR3 coding sequence is TGTGCCAGCAGCTTGGCGGCCGCGGGGACCCAGTACTTC. It encodes CASSLAAAGTQYF.

This clone was found once. The rearrangement joins TRBV9 to TRBJ2-1; 9 bases line up with TRBD2. V was pared by 0 bases and J by 2 bases, with 6 bases of the junction left unmatched. In germline, CDR1 is SGDLS, CDR2 YYNGEE. The CDR3 spans 17 residues. The chain's CDR3 is CASSVAASGAPYNEQFF. The CDR3 DNA reads TGTGCCAGCAGCGTAGCTGCTAGCGGGGCGCCCTACAATGAGCAGTTCTTC.

V is TRBV7-7 and J is TRBJ2-5, with a tentative D call TRBD2 (6 bases). The germline CDR1 and CDR2 sequences are SSHAT and FNYEAQ (reference sequence). CDR3 length equals 14 residues. V lost 2 bases, J lost 4 bases, and 11 bases lay in between. CDR3 bases: TGTGCCAGCAGCTTAAGGGACGGGGGAGAGACCCAGTACTTC. This translates into CASSLRDGGETQYF.

As concerns this clone: The germline gene is not matched at one end of the junction; a read error may be the cause. The J gene is TRBJ1-3, the V gene TRBV12-3 or TRBV12-4; D is unclear. The CDR3 is made up of 11 amino acids. The CDR3 is CASSFLDNPSF. Written as DNA, the CDR3 is TGTGCCAGCAGTTTCTTAGACAATCCGTCTTTT.

The chain is built from TRBV4-1 and TRBJ2-7, with D possibly matching TRBD2 (7 bases). CDR1 is MGHRA and CDR2 is YSYEKL in the germline V gene. The CDR3 contains 14 residues. V was cut by 3 bases and J by 7 bases, with 16 bases left in between. CDR3 sequence: CASSHLGGAREQYV. DNA of the CDR3: TGCGCCAGCAGCCACCTAGGGGGGGCGAGGGAGCAGTACGTC.

This chain joins TRBV30 and TRBJ1-2, with TRBD1 as a possible D gene (6 bases). V was pared by 7 bases and J by 6 bases, with 12 bases between. Germline V gene lookup returns CDR1 GTSNPN and CDR2 SVGIG (reference sequence). This CDR3 spans 11 amino acids. CDR3 bases: TGTGCCTCTTCGGACAGAAATGGCTACACCTTC. Residues: CASSDRNGYTF.

This clone was counted between two and nine times. The chain carries TRBV27 and TRBJ2-6, with D possibly TRBD2 on 5 matching bases. V lost 6 bases, J lost 2 bases, and 8 bases lay in between. The CDR3 has 14 amino acids. Per the germline V gene, CDR1 is MNHEY and CDR2 is SMNVEV (reference sequence). The CDR3 loop is CASRNGAGANVLTF. CDR3 sequence (DNA): TGTGCCAGCAGAAACGGGGCTGGGGCCAACGTCCTGACTTTC. Variable domain in full (rest from reference TRBV27 and TRBJ2-6): EAQVTQNPRYLITVTGKKLTVTCSQNMNHEYMSWYRQDPGLGLRQIYYSMNVEVTDKGDVPEGYKVSRKEKRNFPLILESPSPNQTSLYFCASRNGAGANVLTFGAGSRLTVL.

This chain connects TRBV3-1 (or the pseudogene TRBV3-2) to TRBJ2-1, with 10 bases lining up with TRBD2. Germline trimming cut 5 bases from V and 1 base from J; bases unmatched to any gene: 11. From germline, CDR1 is LGHDT and CDR2 YNNKEL (reference sequence). The CDR3 covers 18 residues. CDR3 sequence reads: CASSIIAGGFFSYNEQFF. CDR3 nucleotides: TGTGCCAGCAGCATAATAGCGGGGGGCTTCTTTTCCTACAATGAGCAGTTCTTC.

This clone showed up just once. The V call is TRBV5-1, the J call TRBJ2-3; D perhaps matches TRBD1 (6 bases). CDR3 length equals 14 residues. Germline CDR1 reads SGHRS; CDR2 reads YFSETQ. The V end lost 4 bases, the J end lost 7 bases, and 16 bases lay between the germline ends. CDR3: CASSLDGGANTQYF. The CDR3 region has the DNA TGCGCCAGCAGCCTCGATGGGGGCGCAAATACGCAGTATTTT.

The chain recombines TRBV6-5 with TRBJ1-5; D possibly corresponds to TRBD1 (5 bases). Germline V CDR1 and CDR2: MNHEY, SVGAGI. The CDR3 is 14 residues long. The ends were cut back, 6 bases at V and 7 bases at J, with 16 bases in the middle. CDR3 in amino acids: CASRQGQLRQPQHF. The CDR3 DNA follows: TGTGCCAGCAGACAAGGACAACTACGACAGCCCCAGCATTTT.

The chain couples TRBV20-1 to TRBJ1-2; 9 nucleotides match TRBD1. V lost 3 bases and J lost 6; bases outside the gene matches: 5. CDR1 and CDR2 (germline): DFQATT, SNEGSKA (reference sequence). The CDR3 extends over 13 amino acids. CDR3 in DNA: TGCAGTGCTAGTGGGACAGGGTATGATGGCTACACCTTC. This translates into CSASGTGYDGYTF.

The rearrangement joins TRBV11-2 to TRBJ2-5; a weak D match, TRBD1 (5 bases). This CDR3 is built from 13 residues. Trimming took off 4 bases at V and 5 bases at J, with 11 bases between the two ends. CDR1 is SGHAT, CDR2 FQNNGV, per germline. The CDR3 sequence: CASSSTVLETQYF. In DNA form, the CDR3 reads TGTGCCAGCAGCTCGACAGTTCTGGAGACCCAGTACTTC.

The chain carries TRBV5-8 and TRBJ1-1; 7 bases map to TRBD1. Germline values: CDR1 SGHTS, CDR2 YDEGEE. The CDR3 covers 16 residues. The V and J ends lost 4 bases and 0 bases, in that order; junction bases with no gene match: 9. The CDR3 sequence: CASSGSRTGLNTEAFF. The CDR3 nucleotides are TGTGCCAGCAGCGGCAGCCGGACAGGTCTGAACACTGAAGCTTTCTTT. Variable domain in full (rest from reference TRBV5-8 and TRBJ1-1): EAGVTQSPTHLIKTRGQQATLRCSPISGHTSVYWYQQALGLGLQFLLWYDEGEERNRGNFPPRFSGRQFPNYSSELNVNALELEDSALYLCASSGSRTGLNTEAFFGQGTRLTVV.

The chain is built from TRBV5-4 and TRBJ2-4, with TRBD1 matching 12 bases. The length of the CDR3 is 15 residues. Germline loops: CDR1 SGHNT, CDR2 YYREEE (reference sequence). The V and J ends lost 0 bases and 7 bases, in that order; junction bases with no gene match: 2. The CDR3 DNA reads as TGTGCCAGCAGCTTGGCGGGACAGGGGGCTAACATTCAGTACTTC. Amino acids: CASSLAGQGANIQYF.

The gene calls are TRBV15 and TRBJ2-7; 10 bases are a match to TRBD1. Germline loops: CDR1 LNHNV, CDR2 YYDKDF (reference sequence). With 3 bases clipped from V and 2 bases from J, the junction kept 16 bases outside the gene matches. This CDR3 is 19 amino acids long. As DNA, the CDR3 is TGTGCCACCAGCAGTGTAAGTTTGTTTGGGACAGGGGAAACCTACGAGCAGTACTTC. Protein: CATSSVSLFGTGETYEQYF.

The rearrangement links TRBV10-3 to TRBJ2-2; 9 bases fit TRBD1. Germline V CDR1 and CDR2: ENHRY, SYGVKD. The CDR3 totals 16 residues. Trimming cost V 6 bases and J 4 bases; bases outside gene matches: 9. DNA of the CDR3: TGTGCCATCAGCGAACAGGGGGCCACATTCACCGGGGAGCTGTTTTTT. As protein: CAISEQGATFTGELFF.

CDR3 nucleotide sequence: TGTGCCAGCAGCCAGACAGGGGGCTGGAACACTGAAGCTTTCTTT. Protein product: CASSQTGGWNTEAFF. The J gene is TRBJ1-1, the V gene TRBV9; 10 bases map to TRBD1. The germline CDR1 and CDR2 sequences are SGDLS and YYNGEE. This CDR3 comprises 15 residues. Trimming took 4 bases from V and 1 from J; bases not matched to a gene: 4.

This chain links TRBV2 with TRBJ2-3; 7 bases are shared with TRBD1. Germline lookup yields CDR1 SNHLY and CDR2 FYNNEI. Germline trimming cut 4 bases from V and 4 bases from J; bases unmatched to any gene: 8. The CDR3 runs 15 residues. This chain's CDR3 is CASSGEGGASDTQYF. The DNA for the CDR3 is TGTGCCAGCAGTGGTGAAGGGGGCGCATCAGATACGCAGTATTTT.